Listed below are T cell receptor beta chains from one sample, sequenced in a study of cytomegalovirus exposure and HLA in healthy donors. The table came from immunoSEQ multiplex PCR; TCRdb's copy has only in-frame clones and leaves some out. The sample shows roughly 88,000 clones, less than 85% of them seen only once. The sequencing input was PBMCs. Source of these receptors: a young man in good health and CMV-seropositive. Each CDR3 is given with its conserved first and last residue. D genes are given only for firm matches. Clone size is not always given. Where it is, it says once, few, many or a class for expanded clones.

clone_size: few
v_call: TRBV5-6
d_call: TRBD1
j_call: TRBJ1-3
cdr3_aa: CASSLTGGQNTIYF
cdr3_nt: TGTGCCAGCAGCCTGACAGGGGGCCAAAACACCATATATTTT

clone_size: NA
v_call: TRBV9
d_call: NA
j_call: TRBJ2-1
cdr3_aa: CASSVGSGGQFF
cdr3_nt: TGTGCCAGCAGCGTCGGTAGTGGTGGGCAGTTCTTC

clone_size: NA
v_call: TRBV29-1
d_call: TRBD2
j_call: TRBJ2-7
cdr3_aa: CSVGTGGFEQYF
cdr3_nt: TGCAGCGTTGGGACGGGGGGGTTCGAGCAGTACTTC

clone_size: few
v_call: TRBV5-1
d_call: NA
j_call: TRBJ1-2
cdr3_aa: CASTHGEASSGYTF
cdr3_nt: TGCGCCAGCACCCACGGGGAGGCCTCATCGGGCTACACCTTC

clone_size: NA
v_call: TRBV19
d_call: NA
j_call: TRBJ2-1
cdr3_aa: CASSIRGSSYNEQFF
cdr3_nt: TGTGCCAGTAGTATTAGGGGAAGCTCCTACAATGAGCAGTTCTTC

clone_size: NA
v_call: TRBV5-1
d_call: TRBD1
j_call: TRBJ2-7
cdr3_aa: CASSLDRGTHEQYF
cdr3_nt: TGCGCCAGCAGCTTAGACAGGGGTACCCACGAGCAGTACTTC

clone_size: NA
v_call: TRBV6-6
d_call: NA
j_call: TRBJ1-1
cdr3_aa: CASIQGGGGTEAFF
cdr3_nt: TGTGCCAGCATCCAGGGAGGGGGGGGCACTGAAGCTTTCTTT

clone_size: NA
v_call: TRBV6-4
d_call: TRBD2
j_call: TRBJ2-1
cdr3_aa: CASSDSLAGYNEQFF
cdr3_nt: TGTGCCAGCAGTGACTCACTAGCGGGCTACAATGAGCAGTTCTTC

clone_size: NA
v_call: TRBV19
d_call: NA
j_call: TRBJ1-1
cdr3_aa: CASSIDRLNTEAFF
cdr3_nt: TGTGCCAGTAGTATAGACAGGTTGAACACTGAAGCTTTCTTT

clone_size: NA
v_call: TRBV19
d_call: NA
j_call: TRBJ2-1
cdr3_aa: CASSPTGSVYNEQFF
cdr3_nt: TGTGCCAGTAGTCCTACAGGGTCCGTCTACAATGAGCAGTTCTTC

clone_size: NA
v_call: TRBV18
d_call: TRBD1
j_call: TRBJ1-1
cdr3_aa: CASSRQGNTEAFF
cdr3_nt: TGTGCCAGCTCACGACAGGGGAACACTGAAGCTTTCTTT

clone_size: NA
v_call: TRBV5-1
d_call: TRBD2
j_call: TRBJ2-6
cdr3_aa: CASRSGEVAGANVLTF
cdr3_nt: TGCGCCAGCAGGAGCGGGGAGGTAGCTGGGGCCAACGTCCTGACTTTC

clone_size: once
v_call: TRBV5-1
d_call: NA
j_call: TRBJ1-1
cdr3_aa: CASSPAGDTEAFF
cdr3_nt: TGCGCCAGCAGCCCGGCAGGGGACACTGAAGCTTTCTTT

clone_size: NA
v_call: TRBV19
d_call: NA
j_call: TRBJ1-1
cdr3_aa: CASSIERNTEAFF
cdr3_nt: TGTGCCAGTAGTATTGAGAGGAACACTGAAGCTTTCTTT

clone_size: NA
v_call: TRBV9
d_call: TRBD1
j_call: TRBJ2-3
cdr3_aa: CASSVRTGGWDTQYF
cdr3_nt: TGTGCCAGCAGCGTGAGGACAGGGGGTTGGGATACGCAGTATTTT

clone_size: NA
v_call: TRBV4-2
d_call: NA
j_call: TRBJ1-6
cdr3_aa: CASSQDTGFNSPLHF
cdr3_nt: TGTGCCAGCAGCCAAGATACAGGGTTTAATTCACCCCTCCACTTT